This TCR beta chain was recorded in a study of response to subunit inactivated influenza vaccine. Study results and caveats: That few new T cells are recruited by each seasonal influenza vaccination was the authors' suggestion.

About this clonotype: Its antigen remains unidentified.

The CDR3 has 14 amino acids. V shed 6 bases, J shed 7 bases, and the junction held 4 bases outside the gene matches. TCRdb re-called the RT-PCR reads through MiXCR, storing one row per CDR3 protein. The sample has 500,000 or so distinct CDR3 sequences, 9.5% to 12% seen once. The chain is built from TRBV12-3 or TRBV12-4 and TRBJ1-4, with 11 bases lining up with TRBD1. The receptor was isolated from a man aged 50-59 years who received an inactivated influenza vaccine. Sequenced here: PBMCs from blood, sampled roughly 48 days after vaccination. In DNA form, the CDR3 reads TGTGCCAGCAGCAACGGACAGGGGGCTGAAAAACTGTTTTTT. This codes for CASSNGQGAEKLFF.